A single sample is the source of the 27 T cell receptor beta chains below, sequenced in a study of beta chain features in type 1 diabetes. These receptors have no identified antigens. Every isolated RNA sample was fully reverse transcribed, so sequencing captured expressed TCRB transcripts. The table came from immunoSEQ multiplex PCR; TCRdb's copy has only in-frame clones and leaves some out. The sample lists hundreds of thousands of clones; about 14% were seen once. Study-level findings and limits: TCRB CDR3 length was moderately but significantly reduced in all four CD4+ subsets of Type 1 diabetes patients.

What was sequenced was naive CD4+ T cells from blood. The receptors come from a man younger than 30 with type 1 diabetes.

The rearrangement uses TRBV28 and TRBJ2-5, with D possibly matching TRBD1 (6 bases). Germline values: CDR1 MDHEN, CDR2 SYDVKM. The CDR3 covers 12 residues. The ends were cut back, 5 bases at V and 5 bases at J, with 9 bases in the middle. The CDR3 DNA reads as TGTGCCAGCAGTCAGGGGTGGGAGACCCAGTACTTC. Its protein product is CASSQGWETQYF.

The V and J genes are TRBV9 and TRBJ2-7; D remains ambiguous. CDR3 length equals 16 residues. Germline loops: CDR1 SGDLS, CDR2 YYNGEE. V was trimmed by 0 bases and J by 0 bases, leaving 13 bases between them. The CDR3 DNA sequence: TGTGCCAGCAGCGTAGCGGGCGACGCGAGCTCCTACGAGCAGTACTTC. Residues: CASSVAGDASSYEQYF. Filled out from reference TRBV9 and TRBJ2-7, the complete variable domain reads DSGVTQTPKHLITATGQRVTLRCSPRSGDLSVYWYQQSLDQGLQFLIQYYNGEERAKGNILERFSAQQFPDLHSELNLSSLELGDSALYFCASSVAGDASSYEQYFGPGTRLTVT.

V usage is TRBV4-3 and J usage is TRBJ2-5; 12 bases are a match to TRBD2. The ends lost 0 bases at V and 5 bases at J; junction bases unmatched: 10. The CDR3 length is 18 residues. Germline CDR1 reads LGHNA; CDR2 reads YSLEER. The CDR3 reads CASSQESLAGGPGETQYF. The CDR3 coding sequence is TGCGCCAGCAGCCAAGAGTCGCTAGCGGGGGGGCCAGGGGAGACCCAGTACTTC.

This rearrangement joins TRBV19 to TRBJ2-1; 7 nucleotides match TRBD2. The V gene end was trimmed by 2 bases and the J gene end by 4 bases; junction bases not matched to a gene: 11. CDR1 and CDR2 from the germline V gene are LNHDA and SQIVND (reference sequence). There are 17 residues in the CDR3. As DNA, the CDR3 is TGTGCCAGTAGTATAAAGGCTAGCGGAGTGACTTACAATGAGCAGTTCTTC. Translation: CASSIKASGVTYNEQFF.

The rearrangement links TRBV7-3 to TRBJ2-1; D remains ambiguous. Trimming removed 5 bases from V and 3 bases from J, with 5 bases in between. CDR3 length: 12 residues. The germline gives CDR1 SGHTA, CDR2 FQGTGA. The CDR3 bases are TGTGCCAGCAGCACGGGCTACAATGAGCAGTTCTTC. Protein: CASSTGYNEQFF.

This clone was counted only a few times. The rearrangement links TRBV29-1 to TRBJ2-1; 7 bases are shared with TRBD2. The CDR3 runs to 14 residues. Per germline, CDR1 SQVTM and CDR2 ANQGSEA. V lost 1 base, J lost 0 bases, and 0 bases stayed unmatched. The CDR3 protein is CSVEGLASYNEQFF. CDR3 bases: TGCAGCGTTGAAGGACTAGCCTCCTACAATGAGCAGTTCTTC.

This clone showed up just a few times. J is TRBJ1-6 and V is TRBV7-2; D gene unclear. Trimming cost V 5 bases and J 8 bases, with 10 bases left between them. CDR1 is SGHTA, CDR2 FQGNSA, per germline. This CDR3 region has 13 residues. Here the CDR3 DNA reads TGTGCCAGCAGCCCCCGTGGGGATTCACCCCTCCACTTT. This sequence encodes CASSPRGDSPLHF.

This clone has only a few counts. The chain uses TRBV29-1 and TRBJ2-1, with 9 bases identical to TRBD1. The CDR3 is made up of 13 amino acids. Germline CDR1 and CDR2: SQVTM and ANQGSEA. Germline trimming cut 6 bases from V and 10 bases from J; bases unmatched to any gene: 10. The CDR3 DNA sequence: TGCAGCGTAGACAAGGGACAGGGACGCGAGCAGTTCTTC. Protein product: CSVDKGQGREQFF.

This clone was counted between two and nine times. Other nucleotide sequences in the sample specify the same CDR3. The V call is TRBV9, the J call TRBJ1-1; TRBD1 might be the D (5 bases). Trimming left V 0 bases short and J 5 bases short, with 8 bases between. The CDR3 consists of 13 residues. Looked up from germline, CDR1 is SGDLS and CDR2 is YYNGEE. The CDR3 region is CASSVGGDTEAFF. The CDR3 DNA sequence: TGTGCCAGCAGCGTAGGAGGGGATACTGAAGCTTTCTTT.

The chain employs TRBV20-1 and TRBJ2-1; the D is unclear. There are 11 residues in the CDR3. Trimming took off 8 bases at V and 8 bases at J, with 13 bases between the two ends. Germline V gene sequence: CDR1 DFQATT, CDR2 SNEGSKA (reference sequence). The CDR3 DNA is TGCAGTAGATCGAGTCCGCATGAGCAGTTCTTC. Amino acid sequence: CSRSSPHEQFF.

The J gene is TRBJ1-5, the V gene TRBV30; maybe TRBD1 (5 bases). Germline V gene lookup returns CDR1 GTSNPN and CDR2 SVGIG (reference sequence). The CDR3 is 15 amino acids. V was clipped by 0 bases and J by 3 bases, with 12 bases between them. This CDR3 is CAWSVGGTINQPQHF. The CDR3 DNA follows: TGTGCCTGGAGTGTAGGAGGGACGATCAATCAGCCCCAGCATTTT. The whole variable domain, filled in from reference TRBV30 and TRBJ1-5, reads SQTIHQWPATLVQPVGSPLSLECTVEGTSNPNLYWYRQAAGRGLQLLFYSVGIGQISSEVPQNLSASRPQDRQFILSSKKLLLSDSGFYLCAWSVGGTINQPQHFGDGTRLSIL.

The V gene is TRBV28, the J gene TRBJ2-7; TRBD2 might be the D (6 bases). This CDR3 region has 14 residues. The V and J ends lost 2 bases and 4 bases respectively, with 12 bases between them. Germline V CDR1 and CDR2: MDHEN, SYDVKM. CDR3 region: CASSLNRRGYEQYF. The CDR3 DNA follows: TGTGCCAGCAGTTTAAACCGGAGGGGTTACGAGCAGTACTTC. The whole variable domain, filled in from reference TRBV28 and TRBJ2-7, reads DVKVTQSSRYLVKRTGEKVFLECVQDMDHENMFWYRQDPGLGLRLIYFSYDVKMKEKGDIPEGYSVSREKKERFSLILESASTNQTSMYLCASSLNRRGYEQYFGPGTRLTVT.

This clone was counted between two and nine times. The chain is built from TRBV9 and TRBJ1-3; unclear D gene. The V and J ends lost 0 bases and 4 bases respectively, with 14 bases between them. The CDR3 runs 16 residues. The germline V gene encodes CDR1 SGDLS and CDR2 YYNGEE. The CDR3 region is CASSVGAGIEGNTIYF. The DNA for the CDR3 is TGTGCCAGCAGCGTAGGCGCGGGGATCGAAGGAAACACCATATATTTT.

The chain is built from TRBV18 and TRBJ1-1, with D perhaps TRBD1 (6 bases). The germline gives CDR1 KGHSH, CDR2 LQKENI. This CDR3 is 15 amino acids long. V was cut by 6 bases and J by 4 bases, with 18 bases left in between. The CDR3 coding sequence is TGTGCCAGCTCTCCTCGACAGGACACGTCCACTGAAGCTTTCTTT. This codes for CASSPRQDTSTEAFF.

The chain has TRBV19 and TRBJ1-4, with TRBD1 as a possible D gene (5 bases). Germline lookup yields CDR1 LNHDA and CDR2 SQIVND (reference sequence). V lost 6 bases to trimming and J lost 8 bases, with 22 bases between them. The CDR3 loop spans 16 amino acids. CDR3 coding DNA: TGTGCCAGTAGGACAGATGGGAACAGCGGATACGAAAAACTGTTTTTT. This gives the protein CASRTDGNSGYEKLFF.

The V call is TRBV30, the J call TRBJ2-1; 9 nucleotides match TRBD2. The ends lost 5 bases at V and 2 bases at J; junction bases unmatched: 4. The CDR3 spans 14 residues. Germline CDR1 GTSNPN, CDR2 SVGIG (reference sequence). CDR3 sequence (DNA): TGTGCCTGGCAAAGGACTAGCGCCTACAATGAGCAGTTCTTC. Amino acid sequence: CAWQRTSAYNEQFF.

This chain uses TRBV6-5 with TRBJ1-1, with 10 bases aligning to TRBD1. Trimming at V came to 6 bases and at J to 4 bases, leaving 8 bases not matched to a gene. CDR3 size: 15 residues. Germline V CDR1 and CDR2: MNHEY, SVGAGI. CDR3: CASSSPRTGGTEAFF. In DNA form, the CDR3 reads TGTGCCAGCAGCTCCCCTCGGACAGGGGGCACTGAAGCTTTCTTT.

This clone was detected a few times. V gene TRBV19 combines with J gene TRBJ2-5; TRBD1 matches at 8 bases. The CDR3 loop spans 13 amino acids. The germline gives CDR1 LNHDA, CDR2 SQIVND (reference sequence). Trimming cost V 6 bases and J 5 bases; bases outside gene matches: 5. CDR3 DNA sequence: TGTGCCAGTAGGGACAGGGTGGAGGAGACCCAGTACTTC. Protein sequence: CASRDRVEETQYF.

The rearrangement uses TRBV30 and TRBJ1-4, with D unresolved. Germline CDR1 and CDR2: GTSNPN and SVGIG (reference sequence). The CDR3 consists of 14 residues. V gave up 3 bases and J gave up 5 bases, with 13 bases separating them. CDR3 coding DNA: TGTGCCTGGAGGGACGTCAACCCCAATGAAAAACTGTTTTTT. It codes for CAWRDVNPNEKLFF.

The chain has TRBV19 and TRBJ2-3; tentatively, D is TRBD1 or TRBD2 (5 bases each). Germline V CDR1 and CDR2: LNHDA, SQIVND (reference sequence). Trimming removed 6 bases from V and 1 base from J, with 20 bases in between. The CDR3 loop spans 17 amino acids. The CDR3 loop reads CASSPKVGTKGTDTQYF. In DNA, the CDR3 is TGTGCCAGTAGCCCTAAGGTGGGGACGAAGGGCACAGATACGCAGTATTTT.

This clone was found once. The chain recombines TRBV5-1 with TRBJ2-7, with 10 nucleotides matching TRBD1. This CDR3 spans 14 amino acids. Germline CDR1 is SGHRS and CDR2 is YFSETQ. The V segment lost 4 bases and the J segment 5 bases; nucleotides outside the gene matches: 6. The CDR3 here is CASSTRTGGHEQYF. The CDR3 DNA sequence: TGCGCCAGCAGCACCCGGACAGGGGGGCACGAGCAGTACTTC.

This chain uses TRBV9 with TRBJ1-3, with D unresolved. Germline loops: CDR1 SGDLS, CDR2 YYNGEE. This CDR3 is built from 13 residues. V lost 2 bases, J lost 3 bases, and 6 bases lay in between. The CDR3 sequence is CASSVNSGNTIYF. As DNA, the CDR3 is TGTGCCAGCAGCGTTAACAGTGGAAACACCATATATTTT.

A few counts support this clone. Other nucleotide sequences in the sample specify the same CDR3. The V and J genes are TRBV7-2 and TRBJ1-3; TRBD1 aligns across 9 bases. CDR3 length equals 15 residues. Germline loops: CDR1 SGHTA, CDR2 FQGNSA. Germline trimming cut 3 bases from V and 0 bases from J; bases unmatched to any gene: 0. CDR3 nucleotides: TGTGCCAGCAGCTTGACAGGGGGCTCTGGAAACACCATATATTTT. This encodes CASSLTGGSGNTIYF.

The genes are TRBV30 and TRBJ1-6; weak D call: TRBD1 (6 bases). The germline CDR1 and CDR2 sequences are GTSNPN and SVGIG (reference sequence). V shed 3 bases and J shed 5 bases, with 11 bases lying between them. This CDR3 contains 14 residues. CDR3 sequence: CAWRRGGNNSPLHF. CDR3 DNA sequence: TGTGCCTGGAGGAGGGGGGGTAATAATTCACCCCTCCACTTT. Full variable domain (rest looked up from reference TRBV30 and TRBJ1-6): SQTIHQWPATLVQPVGSPLSLECTVEGTSNPNLYWYRQAAGRGLQLLFYSVGIGQISSEVPQNLSASRPQDRQFILSSKKLLLSDSGFYLCAWRRGGNNSPLHFGNGTRLTVT.

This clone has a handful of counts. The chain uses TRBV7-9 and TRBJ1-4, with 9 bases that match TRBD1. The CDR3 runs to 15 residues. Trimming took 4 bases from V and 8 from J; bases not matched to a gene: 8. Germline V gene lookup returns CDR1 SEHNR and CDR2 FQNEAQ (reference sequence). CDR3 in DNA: TGTGCCAGCAGCTATAGAGGGACAGGGAGAGAAAAACTGTTTTTT. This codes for CASSYRGTGREKLFF.

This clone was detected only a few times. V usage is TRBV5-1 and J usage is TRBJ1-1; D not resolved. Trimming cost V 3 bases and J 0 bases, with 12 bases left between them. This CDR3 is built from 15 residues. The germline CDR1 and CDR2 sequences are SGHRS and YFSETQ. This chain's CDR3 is CASSSLSIMNTEAFF. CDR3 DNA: TGCGCCAGCAGCTCCCTGTCGATAATGAACACTGAAGCTTTCTTT.

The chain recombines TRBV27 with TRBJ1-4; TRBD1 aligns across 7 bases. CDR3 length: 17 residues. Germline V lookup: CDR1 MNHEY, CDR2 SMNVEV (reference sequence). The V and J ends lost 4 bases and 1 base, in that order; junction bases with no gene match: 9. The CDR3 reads CASSYRQGGVTNEKLFF. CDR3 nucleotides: TGTGCCAGCAGTTATCGACAGGGCGGGGTAACTAATGAAAAACTGTTTTTT.